This paragraph reports one T cell receptor beta chain. Its antigen is not yet known. From its cysteine to its phenylalanine, the CDR3 spans 19 amino acids. No coding sequence is recorded. CDR1 and CDR2 were assigned from the germline V gene as LGHNA and YNFKEQ. HCMV serostatus was determined by detecting HCMV-specific IgG in serum with a commercial ELISA kit. Ficoll density gradient centrifugation was used to isolate peripheral blood mononuclear cells from blood. The instrument was an Illumina HiSeq 2000. The TCR beta cDNA libraries were made using 5'RACE template switching, a step that added both a universal primer site and unique molecular identifiers. cDNA synthesis was primed from the TCR beta constant segment and was followed by two successive PCR amplification steps. Per the authors' processing: MIGEC handled demultiplexing of the reads and grouping by UMI, while MiTCR was used to assemble and quantify clonotypes. To exclude erroneous sequences, any TCR cDNA sequence not supported by at least two reads was discarded. The tcR package was used for downstream repertoire analysis, with clonotypes matched between fractions based on CDR3 nucleotide sequence plus V segment. VDJmatch was used to annotate antigen specificity against VDJdb, with one amino acid substitution allowed in CDR3. Once TCRdb had reprocessed the reads, it stored one entry per CDR3 protein sequence and supplied no DNA. TCRdb's processing, not the study's, gives the V and J calls here. The sample's own table lists some 390,000 distinct CDR3 sequences. The ten largest clones take up about 10% of the sample.

This sample is drawn from a study of T cells expressing NK-cell markers (dated by TCRdb to the early 2020s). About the investigation overall: In sorted CD3+CD56+NKG2C+, CD3+CD56+NKG2C- and CD3+CD56-NKG2C+ T-cell subsets from eight or nine donors, TCR beta-chain repertoires were profiled. Seven of the eight sequenced donors were HCMV-seropositive and one was HCMV-seronegative. Randomly selected healthy volunteers, three men and five women, were used as the eight sequenced donors. Illumina HiSeq 2000/2500, MiSeq or NextSeq was used to sequence libraries as 2 x 150 bp reads.

The full study reports these points: In several donors, the dominant CD3+CD56+NKG2C+ clonotypes were found to rank among the top 10 CD8+ clonotypes and to make up about 1.0-8% of CD8+ T cells. Those dominant clonotypes were again the most abundant among CD3+CD56-NKG2C+ cells in a few donors, at roughly 25-65%. Whether the expanded NKG2C-expressing T cell clones were specific for HCMV antigens was left unclear.

This TCR was sampled from a woman in her 50s in good health. Donor details come from another sample of the same person, matched by shared clones. Sequences were obtained from blood T cells: a sorted CD56 or NKG2C T cell subset, CD4+ or CD8+ T cells, or bulk PBMC T cells (not recorded which). The chain is encoded by TRBV4-2 joined to TRBJ2-6; absent DNA, TCRdb's TRBD1 call cannot be checked. The CDR3 amino acid sequence is: CASSPNRGQGATGANVLTF.